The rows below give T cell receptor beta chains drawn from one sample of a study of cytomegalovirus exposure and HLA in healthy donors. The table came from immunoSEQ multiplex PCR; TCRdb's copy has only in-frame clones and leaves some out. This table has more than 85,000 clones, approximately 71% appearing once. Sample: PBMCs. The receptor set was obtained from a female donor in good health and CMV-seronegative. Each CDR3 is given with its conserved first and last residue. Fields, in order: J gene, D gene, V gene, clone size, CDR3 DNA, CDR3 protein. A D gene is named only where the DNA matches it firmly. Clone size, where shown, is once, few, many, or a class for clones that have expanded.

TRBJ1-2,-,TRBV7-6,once,TGTGCCAGCAGCTCCGTTTCCTCCTATGGCTACACCTTC,CASSSVSSYGYTF
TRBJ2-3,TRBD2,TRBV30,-,TGTGCCTGGAGAATTATAACGGGAGGCGGCACAGATACGCAGTATTTT,CAWRIITGGGTDTQYF
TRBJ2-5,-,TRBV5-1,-,TGCGCCAGCAGTCGGTCTGTCCAAGAGACCCAGTACTTC,CASSRSVQETQYF
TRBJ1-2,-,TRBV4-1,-,TGCGCCAGCAGCCAAGGGCAGTCAGTGCACCTGACGGAGGACTATGGCTACACCTTC,CASSQGQSVHLTEDYGYTF
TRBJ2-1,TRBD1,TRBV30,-,TGTGCCTGGAGTGCCGGGACAGGGACTTTCTCCTACAATGAGCAGTTCTTC,CAWSAGTGTFSYNEQFF
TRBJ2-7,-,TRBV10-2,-,TGCGCCAGCAGTGAGTCGGTGGGGGCCGAGCAGTACTTC,CASSESVGAEQYF
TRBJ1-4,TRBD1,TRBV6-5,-,TGTGCCAGCAGCCCAGGGGGCGGGCGAGAAAAACTGTTTTTT,CASSPGGGREKLFF
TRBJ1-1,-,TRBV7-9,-,TGTGCCAGCAGCTTAGTCCGACAGAACACTGAAGCTTTCTTT,CASSLVRQNTEAFF
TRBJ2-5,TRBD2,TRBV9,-,TGTGCCAGCAGCCCCATGACTAGCGGGAGGGCCTCCCAAGAGACCCAGTACTTC,CASSPMTSGRASQETQYF
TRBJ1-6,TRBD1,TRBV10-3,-,TGTGCCATCTCTCAGGGGGCGGGGAATTCACCCCTCCACTTT,CAISQGAGNSPLHF
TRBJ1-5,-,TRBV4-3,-,TGCGCCAGCAGCCAAGACTCGTCGGTGAGGAATCAGCCCCAGCATTTT,CASSQDSSVRNQPQHF
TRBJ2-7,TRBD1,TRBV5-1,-,TGCGCCAGCAGCCCTCGGGGGGACAGGGTATCCTACGAGCAGTACTTC,CASSPRGDRVSYEQYF
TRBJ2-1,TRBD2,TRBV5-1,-,TGCGCCAGCAGCATTAGCGGGAGCTCCTACAATGAGCAGTTCTTC,CASSISGSSYNEQFF
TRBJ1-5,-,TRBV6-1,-,TGTGCCAGCAGTGAAATCCAGGGAAGGCAGCCCCAGCATTTT,CASSEIQGRQPQHF
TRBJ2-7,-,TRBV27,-,TGTGCCAGCAGTTACAGACAGACGGAATACGAGCAGTACTTC,CASSYRQTEYEQYF
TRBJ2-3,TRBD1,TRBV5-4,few,TGTGCCAGCATCCGACAGGGGGCCCCTCCTGGGGATACGCAGTATTTT,CASIRQGAPPGDTQYF
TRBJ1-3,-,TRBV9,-,TGTGCCAGCAGCGTAGCTAGAGAGGGGGTATACTCTGGAAACACCATATATTTT,CASSVAREGVYSGNTIYF
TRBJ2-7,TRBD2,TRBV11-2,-,TGTGCCAGCAGCGGTCACGGGACTAGCGGCTACGAGCAGTACTTC,CASSGHGTSGYEQYF
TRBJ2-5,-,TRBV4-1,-,TGCGCCAGCAGCCAAGCGGGAGCCCAGGGGACCCAGTACTTC,CASSQAGAQGTQYF
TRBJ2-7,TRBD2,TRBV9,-,TGTGCCAGCAGCCAAGGGGGGACTAGCGGGAACTACGAGCAGTACTTC,CASSQGGTSGNYEQYF
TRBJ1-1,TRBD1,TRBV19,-,TGTGCCAGTAGTATTACAGGGGACGGCACTGAAGCTTTCTTT,CASSITGDGTEAFF
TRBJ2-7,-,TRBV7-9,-,TGTGCCAGCAGCTTAGCGTCGCGCTTCTATGAAGAAGAGCAGTACTTC,CASSLASRFYEEEQYF
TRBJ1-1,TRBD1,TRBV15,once,TGTGCCACCAGCAGAGTGGGGACAGTTAATGGCCCGGAGAGTGAAGCTTTCTTT,CATSRVGTVNGPESEAFF
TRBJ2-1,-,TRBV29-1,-,TGCAGCGTGCAATCTAGCCGTAGTACCTACAATGAGCAGTTCTTC,CSVQSSRSTYNEQFF
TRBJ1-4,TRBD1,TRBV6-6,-,TGTGCCAGCAGTTCGGGACAGGGGGCAAAACTGTTTTTT,CASSSGQGAKLFF